This passage covers 15 T cell receptor beta chains from one sample sequenced in a study of T cell repertoires in cytomegalovirus infection. MiXCR, applied by TCRdb to the reads, yields one record per CDR3 protein. The data contain about 310,000 distinct CDR3 sequences, roughly 16% of them singletons. The sample consisted of PBMCs. Receptors were obtained from a human donor in good health (CMV status not recorded). Some clones in this sample may be carry-over from other donors' samples.

The gene calls are TRBV20-1 and TRBJ1-2; D is unresolved. The CDR3 length is 14 residues. Between the trimmed V and J ends, which lost 6 bases and 2 bases, there was a span of 16 bases. Per the germline V gene, CDR1 is DFQATT and CDR2 is SNEGSKA (reference sequence). The DNA of the CDR3 is TGCAGTGCCAACAGAATCTCGGGAAACTATGGCTACACCTTC. Its protein product is CSANRISGNYGYTF.

This clonotype was seen a handful of times. The V call is TRBV5-1, the J call TRBJ2-1; TRBD2 matches at 12 bases. V was clipped by 3 bases and J by 5 bases; unmatched bases: 6. The germline V gene encodes CDR1 SGHRS and CDR2 YFSETQ. The CDR3 covers 16 residues. CDR3 loop: CASSSWTSGADNEQFF. The CDR3 DNA reads TGCGCCAGCAGCTCCTGGACTAGCGGGGCGGACAATGAGCAGTTCTTC. Drawing the rest from reference TRBV5-1 and TRBJ2-1, the complete variable domain is KAGVTQTPRYLIKTRGQQVTLSCSPISGHRSVSWYQQTPGQGLQFLFEYFSETQRNKGNFPGRFSGRQFSNSRSEMNVSTLELGDSALYLCASSSWTSGADNEQFFGPGTRLTVL.

Comments on this clonotype: A read error may account for a junction end that differs from germline. The chain uses TRBV6-8 and TRBJ1-5, with D possibly TRBD1 on 5 matching bases. Per the germline V gene, CDR1 is MNHGY and CDR2 is SAAAGT. The length of the CDR3 is 15 residues. The CDR3 sequence is CAISYSVQGDQPQHF. The CDR3 DNA follows: TGTGCCATCAGTTACTCGGTTCAGGGTGATCAGCCCCAGCATTTT.

This clonotype occurred a few times. The chain employs TRBV18 and TRBJ1-4; a weak D match, TRBD1 (5 bases). In germline, CDR1 is KGHSH, CDR2 LQKENI. V lost 4 bases and J lost 5, with 11 bases in between. The CDR3 runs to 14 residues. Written as DNA, the CDR3 is TGTGCCAGCTCACGACGACAGCAAAATGAAAAACTGTTTTTT. The encoded protein is CASSRRQQNEKLFF.

This clonotype was seen repeatedly, ten times or more. This chain uses TRBV28 with TRBJ1-2; D call uncertain. V gave up 4 bases and J gave up 4 bases, with 7 bases separating them. CDR1 MDHEN and CDR2 SYDVKM come from the germline V gene. The CDR3 has 12 residues. The CDR3, as DNA: TGTGCCAGCAGTTCGGCAGGCTATGGCTACACCTTC. It translates to CASSSAGYGYTF.

Turning to this clonotype: A much bigger clone sits one base away, suggesting this may be a read error. The chain couples TRBV6-1 to TRBJ2-6, with 7 positions matching TRBD1. Germline-derived CDR1 and CDR2 are MNHNS and SASEGT. CDR3 length equals 16 residues. The CDR3 region is CASPTRQGSRANVLTF. The CDR3 bases are TGTGCCAGCCCCACAAGACAGGGCTCTAGGGCCAACGTCCTGACTTTC.

CDR3 sequence reads: CASSYQHGGYYEQYF. DNA for the CDR3: TGTGCCAGCAGCTATCAGCACGGGGGGTACTACGAGCAGTACTTC. The chain is built from TRBV7-2 and TRBJ2-7, with 7 bases that match TRBD2. The junction had 9 bases not matched to a gene; V was cut back by 4 bases and J by 3 bases. The germline V gene has CDR1 SGHTA and CDR2 FQGNSA. The CDR3 is 15 amino acids.

The CDR3 spells CASSYGLVEDTQYF. Here the CDR3 DNA reads TGTGCCAGCAGCTACGGACTAGTGGAAGATACGCAGTATTTT. The rearrangement links TRBV7-6 to TRBJ2-3; TRBD2 matches 7 bases. With 4 bases clipped from V and 5 bases from J, the junction kept 6 bases outside the gene matches. The CDR3 spans 14 residues. The germline CDR1 and CDR2 sequences are SGHVS and FNYEAQ.

This clonotype was observed a few times. The chain combines TRBV6-5 with TRBJ2-7, with D possibly called TRBD1 or TRBD2 (5 bases each). Germline V CDR1 and CDR2: MNHEY, SVGAGI. V lost 4 bases to trimming and J lost 0 bases, with 10 bases between them. The CDR3 loop spans 14 amino acids. DNA for the CDR3: TGTGCCAGCAGTTTCCGGGACGTCTCCTACGAGCAGTACTTC. Its translation: CASSFRDVSYEQYF.

The chain is built from TRBV5-6 and TRBJ2-3; D is ambiguous. Per the germline V gene, CDR1 is SGHDT and CDR2 is YYEEEE. The CDR3 runs 16 residues. V gave up 1 base and J gave up 2 bases, with 14 bases separating them. The CDR3 is CASSLFSAHATDTQYF. The CDR3 DNA sequence: TGTGCCAGCAGCTTGTTCTCCGCCCACGCCACAGATACGCAGTATTTT.

This clonotype turned up a few times. The chain couples TRBV6-6 to TRBJ1-2, with TRBD1 identical over 7 bases. V lost 6 bases and J lost 3; bases outside the gene matches: 10. The V gene's germline CDR1 is MNHNY and CDR2 SVGAGI (reference sequence). CDR3 length equals 15 residues. The CDR3 here is CASRHRGGSDYGYTF. In DNA form, the CDR3 reads TGTGCCAGCAGACACAGGGGAGGGAGTGACTATGGCTACACCTTC.

V usage is TRBV11-1 and J usage is TRBJ1-4; D not certain. V was cut by 5 bases and J by 8 bases, with 9 bases left in between. Germline V lookup: CDR1 SGHAT, CDR2 FQDESV (reference sequence). This CDR3 contains 12 residues. The CDR3 sequence is CASSRTDEKLFF. The CDR3 DNA sequence: TGTGCCAGCAGCCGAACAGACGAAAAACTGTTTTTT.

This clonotype was observed many times. The chain couples TRBV28 to TRBJ1-5; 7 nucleotides align to TRBD1. This CDR3 is built from 15 residues. CDR1 and CDR2 from the germline V gene are MDHEN and SYDVKM. V lost 6 bases to trimming and J lost 3 bases; unmatched junction nucleotides: 8. DNA for the CDR3: TGTGCCAGCAGGATAACAGGGGTTGCCAATCAGCCCCAGCATTTT. This encodes CASRITGVANQPQHF.

In its sample, this clonotype was seen a few times. The V gene is TRBV6-1, the J gene TRBJ1-5, with D unresolved. Trimming left V 2 bases short and J 7 bases short, with 3 bases between. Germline V gives CDR1 MNHNS, CDR2 SASEGT. The CDR3 contains 11 residues. This CDR3 reads CASSERQPQHF. CDR3 nucleotides: TGTGCCAGCAGTGAAAGACAGCCCCAGCATTTT.

This CDR3 is CASSYSTSGGDLNEQFF. The CDR3 DNA follows: TGTGCCAGCAGTTACTCCACTAGCGGGGGGGATCTCAATGAGCAGTTCTTC. The chain uses TRBV6-2 or TRBV6-3 and TRBJ2-1; 13 bases are shared with TRBD2. Germline trimming cut 0 bases from V and 6 bases from J; bases unmatched to any gene: 5. Germline CDR1 reads MNHEY; CDR2 reads SVGEGT. CDR3 length equals 17 residues.